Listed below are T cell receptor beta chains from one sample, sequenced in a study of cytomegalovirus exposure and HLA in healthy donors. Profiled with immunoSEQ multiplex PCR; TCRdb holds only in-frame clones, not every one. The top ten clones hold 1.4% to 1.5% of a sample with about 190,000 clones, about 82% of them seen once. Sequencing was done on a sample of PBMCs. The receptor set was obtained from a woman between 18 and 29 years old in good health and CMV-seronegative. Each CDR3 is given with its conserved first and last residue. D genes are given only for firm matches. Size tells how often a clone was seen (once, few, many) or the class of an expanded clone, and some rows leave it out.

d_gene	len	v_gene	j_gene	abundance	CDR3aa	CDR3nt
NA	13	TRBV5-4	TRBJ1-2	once	CASSTKGNYGYTF	TGTGCCAGCAGCACTAAGGGGAACTATGGCTACACCTTC
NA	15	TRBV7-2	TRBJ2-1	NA	CASSVSSASYNEQFF	TGTGCCAGCAGCGTAAGCTCCGCGTCCTACAATGAGCAGTTCTTC
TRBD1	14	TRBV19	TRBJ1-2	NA	CASSVAGGAYGYTF	TGTGCCAGTAGTGTCGCAGGGGGCGCATATGGCTACACCTTC
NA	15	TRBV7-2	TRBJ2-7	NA	CASSSEGGLPYEQYF	TGTGCCAGCAGCTCTGAGGGAGGCCTACCCTACGAGCAGTACTTC
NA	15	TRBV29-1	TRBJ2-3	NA	CSVGWGRTSTDTQYF	TGCAGCGTTGGATGGGGAAGGACTAGCACAGATACGCAGTATTTT
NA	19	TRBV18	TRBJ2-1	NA	CASSPRPTRLVADYNEQFF	TGTGCCAGCTCACCACGACCAACTAGACTCGTAGCGGACTACAATGAGCAGTTCTTC
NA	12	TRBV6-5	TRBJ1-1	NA	CASSYGRAEAFF	TGTGCCAGCAGTTACGGTCGGGCTGAAGCTTTCTTT
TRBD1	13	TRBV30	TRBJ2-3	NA	CACDRGGTDTQYF	TGTGCCTGCGACAGGGGTGGAACAGATACGCAGTATTTT
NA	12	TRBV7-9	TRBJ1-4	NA	CASSSTGEKLFF	TGTGCCAGCAGCTCCACCGGTGAAAAACTGTTTTTT
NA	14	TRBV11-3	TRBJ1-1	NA	CASSLGGGNREAFF	TGTGCCAGCAGCTTGGGGGGAGGGAACCGAGAAGCTTTCTTT
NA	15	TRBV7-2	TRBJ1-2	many	CASSLHLSGEFGYTF	TGTGCCAGCAGCTTACACCTGTCAGGGGAGTTTGGCTACACCTTC
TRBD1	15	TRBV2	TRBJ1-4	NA	CASRRTGGPVEKLFF	TGTGCCAGCAGGAGGACAGGGGGGCCTGTCGAAAAACTGTTTTTT
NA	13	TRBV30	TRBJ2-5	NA	CAWSVGGQETQYF	TGTGCCTGGAGTGTAGGCGGGCAAGAGACCCAGTACTTC
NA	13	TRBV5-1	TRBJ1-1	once	CASSLGGAPEAFF	TGCGCCAGCAGCTTGGGTGGGGCCCCTGAAGCTTTCTTT
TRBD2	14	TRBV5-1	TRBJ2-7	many	CASRLWRGIDEQYF	TGCGCCAGCAGGCTATGGCGGGGGATCGACGAGCAGTACTTC
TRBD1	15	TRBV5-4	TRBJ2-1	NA	CASSFGTGDYNEQFF	TGTGCCAGCAGCTTCGGGACAGGGGATTACAATGAGCAGTTCTTC
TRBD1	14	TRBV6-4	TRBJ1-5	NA	CASSDSTGVQPQHF	TGTGCCAGCAGTGACTCAACAGGGGTTCAGCCCCAGCATTTT
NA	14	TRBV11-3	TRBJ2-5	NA	CASSTPGVPETQYF	TGTGCCAGCAGCACTCCAGGGGTACCCGAGACCCAGTACTTC
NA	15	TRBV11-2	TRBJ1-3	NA	CASSLAYNAGNTIYF	TGTGCCAGCAGCTTAGCCTATAATGCTGGAAACACCATATATTTT
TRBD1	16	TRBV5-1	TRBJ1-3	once	CASNRDSMSSGNTIYF	TGCGCCAGCAACCGGGACAGCATGTCCTCTGGAAACACCATATATTTT
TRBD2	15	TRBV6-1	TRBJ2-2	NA	CASSEVGGASGELFF	TGTGCCAGCAGTGAAGTCGGGGGGGCGAGCGGGGAGCTGTTTTTT
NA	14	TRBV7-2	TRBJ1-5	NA	CASSPRAGEQPQHF	TGTGCCAGCAGCCCCAGGGCAGGGGAGCAGCCCCAGCATTTT
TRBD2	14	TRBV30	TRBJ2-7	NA	CAWRSGVAVGEQYF	TGTGCCTGGAGGAGCGGGGTCGCGGTCGGCGAGCAGTACTTC
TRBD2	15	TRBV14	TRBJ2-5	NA	CASSPLAAYQETQYF	TGTGCCAGCAGCCCTCTAGCGGCGTACCAAGAGACCCAGTACTTC
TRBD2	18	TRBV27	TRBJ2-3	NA	CASSGGLAGPPGPDTQYF	TGTGCCAGCAGCGGGGGACTAGCGGGTCCGCCAGGCCCAGATACGCAGTATTTT
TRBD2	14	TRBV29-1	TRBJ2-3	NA	CSADGLAGTDTQYF	TGCAGCGCCGACGGACTAGCGGGGACAGATACGCAGTATTTT
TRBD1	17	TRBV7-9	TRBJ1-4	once	CASSPGTGGVTNEKLFF	TGTGCCAGCAGCCCAGGGACAGGGGGCGTAACTAATGAAAAACTGTTTTTT
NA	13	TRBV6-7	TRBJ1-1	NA	CASSPRENTEAFF	TGTGCCAGCAGCCCCCGGGAGAACACTGAAGCTTTCTTT
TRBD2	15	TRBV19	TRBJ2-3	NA	CASRQREGRTDTQYF	TGTGCCAGTAGGCAGCGGGAGGGCCGGACAGATACGCAGTATTTT
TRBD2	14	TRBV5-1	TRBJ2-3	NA	CASSSGTTTDTQYF	TGCGCCAGCAGCTCCGGGACTACCACAGATACGCAGTATTTT
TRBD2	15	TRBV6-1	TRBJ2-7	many	CASSGGLAGTYEQYF	TGTGCCAGCAGTGGCGGACTAGCGGGAACCTACGAGCAGTACTTC
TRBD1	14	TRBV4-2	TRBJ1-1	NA	CASSPRDRGREAFF	TGTGCCAGCAGCCCCCGGGACAGGGGAAGAGAAGCTTTCTTT
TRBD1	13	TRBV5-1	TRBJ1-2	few	CASSPGTEYGYTF	TGCGCCAGCAGCCCCGGGACAGAGTATGGCTACACCTTC
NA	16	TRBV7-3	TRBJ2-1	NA	CASSLTTGLGNNEQFF	TGTGCCAGCAGCTTAACTACAGGGTTGGGAAACAATGAGCAGTTCTTC
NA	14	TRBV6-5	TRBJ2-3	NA	CASSYSDFTDTQYF	TGTGCCAGCAGTTACTCGGACTTCACAGATACGCAGTATTTT
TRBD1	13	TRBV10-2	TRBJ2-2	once	CASRDSFTGELFF	TGCGCCAGCCGGGACAGCTTCACCGGGGAGCTGTTTTTT
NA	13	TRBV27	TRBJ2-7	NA	CASSFDRTYEQYF	TGTGCCAGCAGTTTTGACAGGACCTACGAGCAGTACTTC
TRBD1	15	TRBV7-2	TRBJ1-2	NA	CASSPRTQGASGYTF	TGTGCCAGCAGCCCGAGAACCCAGGGGGCTAGTGGCTACACCTTC
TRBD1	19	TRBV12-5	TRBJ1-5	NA	CASGLARFQDRGKGQPQHF	TGTGCTAGTGGTTTGGCAAGGTTCCAGGACAGGGGAAAAGGTCAGCCCCAGCATTTT
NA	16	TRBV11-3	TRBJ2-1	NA	CASSLGSFDRNNEQFF	TGTGCCAGCAGCTTAGGTAGTTTTGACAGAAACAATGAGCAGTTCTTC
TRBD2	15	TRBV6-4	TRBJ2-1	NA	CASSLSGSSYNEQFF	TGTGCCAGCAGTCTTAGCGGGAGTTCCTACAATGAGCAGTTCTTC
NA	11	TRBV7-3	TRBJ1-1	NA	CASSLTGVAFF	TGTGCCAGCAGCTTAACAGGGGTTGCTTTCTTT
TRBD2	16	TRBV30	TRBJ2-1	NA	CAWTLAGGSSYNEQFF	TGTGCCTGGACACTAGCGGGGGGTAGCTCCTACAATGAGCAGTTCTTC
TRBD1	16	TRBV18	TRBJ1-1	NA	CASSPPRTGGFTEAFF	TGTGCCAGCTCACCTCCGAGGACAGGCGGTTTCACTGAAGCTTTCTTT
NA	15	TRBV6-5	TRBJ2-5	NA	CASSYSPRSEETQYF	TGTGCCAGCAGTTACTCCCCCAGGTCTGAAGAGACCCAGTACTTC
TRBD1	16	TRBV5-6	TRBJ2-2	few	CASSPQRDRDTGELFF	TGTGCCAGCAGCCCCCAAAGGGACAGAGACACCGGGGAGCTGTTTTTT
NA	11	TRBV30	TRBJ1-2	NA	CAWRGGDGYTF	TGTGCCTGGAGGGGGGGAGACGGCTACACCTTC
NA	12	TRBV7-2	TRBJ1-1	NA	CASSLDISEAFF	TGTGCCAGCAGCTTAGACATATCTGAAGCTTTCTTT
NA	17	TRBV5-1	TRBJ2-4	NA	CASSPPPASSAKNIQYF	TGCGCCAGCAGCCCCCCACCGGCTAGCTCGGCCAAAAACATTCAGTACTTC
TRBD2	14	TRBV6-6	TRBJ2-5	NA	CASSYWVRGETQYF	TGTGCCAGCAGTTACTGGGTGCGGGGGGAGACCCAGTACTTC
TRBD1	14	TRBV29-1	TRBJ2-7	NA	CSVLGLGQPYEQYF	TGCAGCGTTTTAGGTTTGGGACAGCCCTACGAGCAGTACTTC
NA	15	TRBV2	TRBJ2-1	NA	CASSVDSSSYNEQFF	TGTGCCAGCAGCGTCGACAGTAGCTCCTACAATGAGCAGTTCTTC
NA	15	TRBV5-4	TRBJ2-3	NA	CASSLSSPGADTQYF	TGTGCCAGCAGCTTGAGCTCGCCGGGTGCAGATACGCAGTATTTT